The TCR beta chain under discussion was sequenced for a study of blood T cell repertoires in COVID-19. Across the study: Sample material is recorded as cDNA or gDNA derived from T cells, B-cell-depleted T cells, or PBMCs.

Profiled with immunoSEQ multiplex PCR; TCRdb holds only in-frame clones, not every one. The sample has some 60,000 clones; roughly 92% are singletons. This sequence was found in a human donor in a cohort sampled during active COVID-19. Sequenced sample: peripheral blood.

The CDR3 here is CSVNPGHSVRSYNSPLHF. In nucleotides, the CDR3 is TGCAGCGTTAATCCGGGACACTCGGTTCGCTCCTATAATTCACCCCTCCACTTT. The rearrangement links TRBV29-1 to TRBJ1-6; D may be TRBD1 (6 bases). Deletions cut 5 bases from V and 0 bases from J, with 20 bases between. This CDR3 has 18 residues. CDR1 and CDR2 from the germline V gene are SQVTM and ANQGSEA.